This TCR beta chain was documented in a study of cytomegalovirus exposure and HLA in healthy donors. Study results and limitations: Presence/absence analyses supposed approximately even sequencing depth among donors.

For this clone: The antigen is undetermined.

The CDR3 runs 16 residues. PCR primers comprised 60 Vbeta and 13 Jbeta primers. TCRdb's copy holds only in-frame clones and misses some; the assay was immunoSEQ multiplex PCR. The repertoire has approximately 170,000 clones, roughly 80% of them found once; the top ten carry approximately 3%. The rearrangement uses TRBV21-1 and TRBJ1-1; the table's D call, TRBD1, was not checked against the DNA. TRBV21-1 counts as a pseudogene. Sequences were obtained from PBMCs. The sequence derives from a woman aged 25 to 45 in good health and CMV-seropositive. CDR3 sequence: CASSTHRGRWDTEAFF. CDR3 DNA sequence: TGTGCCAGCAGCACCCACAGGGGGCGATGGGACACTGAAGCTTTCTTT.